These 29 T cell receptor beta chains were all obtained from the same sample, sequenced in a study of CD8 T cells in ankylosing spondylitis. Study-level findings and limits: A TCR beta motif made of roughly eight highly homologous variants seemed typical of ankylosing spondylitis blood.

One entry per CDR3 protein results from TCRdb running MiXCR on the 5' RACE reads. Of just under 550,000 distinct CDR3 sequences detected, about 12% appear once; the ten largest clones hold over 6.5%. No cognate antigen is known for these TCRs. Sequences were obtained from blood, either unsorted or a sorted T cell fraction (not recorded which). These receptors all come from a male donor with ankylosing spondylitis.

This clonotype has more than one count but fewer than ten. The chain is built from TRBV11-3 and TRBJ2-3; weak D call: TRBD2 (5 bases). Germline CDR1 is SGHNT and CDR2 is YENEEA. Trimming took off 5 bases at V and 5 bases at J, with 17 bases between the two ends. The CDR3 has 15 amino acids. CDR3 sequence reads: CASSPEPLARDTQYF. CDR3 bases: TGTGCCAGCAGCCCCGAGCCGCTAGCAAGAGATACGCAGTATTTT.

The chain recombines TRBV20-1 with TRBJ1-5; D is perhaps TRBD1 (5 bases). The CDR3 loop spans 14 amino acids. The germline gives CDR1 DFQATT, CDR2 SNEGSKA (reference sequence). V shed 2 bases and J shed 4 bases, with 12 bases lying between them. CDR3 sequence reads: CSARSGGWNQPQHF. In DNA form, the CDR3 reads TGCAGTGCTAGATCTGGGGGTTGGAATCAGCCCCAGCATTTT.

This clonotype was detected ten times or more. V usage is TRBV6-2 or TRBV6-3 and J usage is TRBJ2-5; D is uncertain. This CDR3 has 14 residues. Germline values: CDR1 MNHEY, CDR2 SVGEGT. Deletions cut 4 bases from V and 1 base from J, with 10 bases between. CDR3 sequence: CASSFPDAQETQYF. DNA of the CDR3: TGTGCCAGCAGTTTCCCGGATGCCCAAGAGACCCAGTACTTC.

The sample holds a few counts of this clonotype. This chain joins TRBV18 and TRBJ1-2; no definite D call. Germline assignment: CDR1 KGHSH and CDR2 LQKENI. This CDR3 contains 15 residues. V shed 1 base and J shed 5 bases, with 14 bases lying between them. CDR3 region: CASSPQGRSPYGYTF. The DNA for the CDR3 is TGTGCCAGCTCACCACAGGGCAGGTCGCCTTATGGCTACACCTTC.

This clonotype was seen only a few times. This rearrangement joins TRBV11-2 to TRBJ2-1; no reliable D call. Germline CDR1 SGHAT, CDR2 FQNNGV. This CDR3 spans 12 amino acids. V was pared by 6 bases and J by 12 bases, with 15 bases between. CDR3 residues: CASRPDGFGQFF. CDR3 DNA: TGTGCCAGCAGACCGGACGGGTTTGGGCAGTTCTTC.

The V call is TRBV15, the J call TRBJ2-1; D not resolved. The V gene's germline CDR1 is LNHNV and CDR2 YYDKDF (reference sequence). This CDR3 spans 16 amino acids. V was trimmed by 1 base and J by 0 bases, leaving 10 bases between them. The CDR3 DNA sequence: TGTGCCACCAGCAGAGGGGCAACCCGCTCCTACAATGAGCAGTTCTTC. Translated: CATSRGATRSYNEQFF.

This clonotype was detected many times. The chain has TRBV12-3 or TRBV12-4 and TRBJ2-2, with D possibly matching TRBD2 (6 bases). There are 12 residues in the CDR3. Between the trimmed V and J ends, which lost 7 bases and 10 bases, there was a span of 13 bases. CDR3: CASTTGLKELFF. CDR3 DNA: TGTGCCAGCACCACGGGACTGAAGGAGCTGTTTTTT.

Only a few counts were recorded for this clonotype. V is TRBV5-1 and J is TRBJ1-1; 7 bases fit TRBD1. This CDR3 is built from 15 residues. Germline trimming cut 4 bases from V and 2 bases from J; bases unmatched to any gene: 8. Germline-derived CDR1 and CDR2 are SGHRS and YFSETQ. CDR3: CASSREQGINTEAFF. The CDR3 nucleotides are TGCGCCAGCAGCCGCGAACAGGGGATCAACACTGAAGCTTTCTTT. The variable domain in full, completed from reference TRBV5-1 and TRBJ1-1, reads KAGVTQTPRYLIKTRGQQVTLSCSPISGHRSVSWYQQTPGQGLQFLFEYFSETQRNKGNFPGRFSGRQFSNSRSEMNVSTLELGDSALYLCASSREQGINTEAFFGQGTRLTVV.

The CDR3 DNA reads TGCAGTGCTAGTAGCGGGCCGCAAGAGACCCAGTACTTC. Translation gives CSASSGPQETQYF. V and J are TRBV20-1 and TRBJ2-5, with TRBD2 identical over 7 bases. The CDR3 extends over 13 amino acids. V dropped 3 bases and J dropped 2; count of bases not matched to a gene: 3. Per the germline V gene, CDR1 is DFQATT and CDR2 is SNEGSKA (reference sequence).

This clonotype showed up just a few times. CDR3 DNA sequence: TGTGCCACCAGCCGGGACGCGAACACCGGGGAGCTGTTTTTT. Translation gives CATSRDANTGELFF. The rearrangement uses TRBV15 and TRBJ2-2; either TRBD1 or TRBD2 may fit D (5 bases each). V lost 5 bases and J 0 bases, leaving 7 bases between the germline ends. In germline, CDR1 is LNHNV, CDR2 YYDKDF (reference sequence). This CDR3 has 14 residues.

The chain has TRBV29-1 and TRBJ2-5, with a weak D call TRBD1 (5 bases). Germline assignment: CDR1 SQVTM and CDR2 ANQGSEA. CDR3 length: 14 amino acids. The V end was cut by 2 bases, the J end by 5 bases, with 15 bases between. The CDR3: CSVEKGQGRETQYF. Here the CDR3 DNA reads TGCAGCGTTGAAAAGGGGCAGGGAAGGGAGACCCAGTACTTC.

This chain uses TRBV5-6 with TRBJ2-3, with D perhaps TRBD2 (6 bases). CDR1 and CDR2 (germline): SGHDT, YYEEEE. V dropped 6 bases and J dropped 6 bases, with 8 bases sitting between them. CDR3 length: 11 residues. The CDR3 DNA is TGTGCCAGCACCCGGGGGGATACGCAGTATTTT. Amino acid sequence: CASTRGDTQYF. The full variable domain, rest sourced from reference TRBV5-6 and TRBJ2-3, is DAGVTQSPTHLIKTRGQQVTLRCSPKSGHDTVSWYQQALGQGPQFIFQYYEEEERQRGNFPDRFSGHQFPNYSSELNVNALLLGDSALYLCASTRGDTQYFGPGTRLTVL.

This clonotype was recorded a few times. The J gene is TRBJ1-5, the V gene TRBV20-1; D not resolved. The CDR3 loop spans 13 amino acids. Germline V gene sequence: CDR1 DFQATT, CDR2 SNEGSKA (reference sequence). V lost 5 bases, J lost 4 bases, and 12 bases lay in between. The CDR3 DNA sequence: TGCAGTGCTGCGGGGAGGGCAAATCAGCCCCAGCATTTT. Protein: CSAAGRANQPQHF.

The chain links TRBV7-2 to TRBJ2-5, with 8 bases matching TRBD2. In germline, CDR1 is SGHTA, CDR2 FQGNSA. J was trimmed by 4 bases and V by 7 bases; bases with no gene match: 8. The CDR3 spans 14 residues. For the CDR3, the DNA is TGTGCCAGCACCACGGGGGGGATAGTAGAGACCCAGTACTTC. Translation: CASTTGGIVETQYF.

This clonotype came up many times. This chain uses TRBV29-1 with TRBJ1-1; D unresolved. Germline values: CDR1 SQVTM, CDR2 ANQGSEA. Trimming took off 3 bases at V and 4 bases at J, with 12 bases between the two ends. The CDR3 sequence is 13 residues long. DNA of the CDR3: TGCAGCGTTGAGAAGCAATCCAGCACTGAAGCTTTCTTT. Translated: CSVEKQSSTEAFF.

In this sample, this clonotype turned up many times. The chain links TRBV10-3 to TRBJ2-5; D not certain. The CDR3 is 12 amino acids. The V end was cut by 3 bases, the J end by 2 bases, with 4 bases between. CDR1 is ENHRY and CDR2 is SYGVKD in the germline V gene. The chain's CDR3 is CAISEPQETQYF. CDR3 nucleotide sequence: TGTGCCATCAGTGAACCACAAGAGACCCAGTACTTC.

This clonotype has ten or more counts. V usage is TRBV7-2 and J usage is TRBJ2-2; a possible D gene is TRBD2 (5 bases). The CDR3 sequence is 13 residues long. The V end was cut by 3 bases, the J end by 7 bases, with 9 bases between. CDR1 is SGHTA and CDR2 is FQGNSA in the germline V gene. The CDR3 region has the DNA TGTGCCAGCAGCTTGGCTAGCCTCGGGGAGCTGTTTTTT. It encodes CASSLASLGELFF.

This clonotype was seen many times. J is TRBJ2-5 and V is TRBV10-3; 13 bases match TRBD2. The CDR3 extends over 14 amino acids. With 10 bases clipped from V and 6 bases from J, the junction kept 8 bases outside the gene matches. Germline CDR1 ENHRY, CDR2 SYGVKD. Here the CDR3 DNA reads TGTGCCACGGGACTAGCGGGATTGGTTAAGACCCAGTACTTC. It encodes CATGLAGLVKTQYF.

There are a few counts of this clonotype. The chain is built from TRBV10-3 and TRBJ2-1; 7 nucleotides match TRBD2. The CDR3 loop spans 15 amino acids. The germline gives CDR1 ENHRY, CDR2 SYGVKD. With 3 bases clipped from V and 8 bases from J, the junction kept 10 bases outside the gene matches. The CDR3 DNA is TGTGCCATCAGTGACACTAGCGCCGGAGGTCATGAGCAGTTCTTC. This translates into CAISDTSAGGHEQFF.

This clonotype was seen a few times. The J gene is TRBJ2-2, the V gene TRBV5-1, with 13 bases identical to TRBD2. CDR1 and CDR2 (germline): SGHRS, YFSETQ. After removal of 4 bases from V and 6 bases from J, the junction contained 6 bases not matched to a gene. The CDR3 sequence is 16 residues long. DNA for the CDR3: TGCGCCAGCAGCACAATACTAGCGGGAGGGCCCGGGGAGCTGTTTTTT. Amino acid sequence: CASSTILAGGPGELFF.

This clonotype was detected only a few times. The chain couples TRBV20-1 to TRBJ1-1, with D perhaps matching TRBD1 (5 bases). Trimming pared 2 bases from V and 4 bases from J, leaving 8 bases between. In germline, CDR1 is DFQATT, CDR2 SNEGSKA (reference sequence). CDR3 length equals 12 residues. The CDR3 protein is CSARQGSTEAFF. CDR3 nucleotide sequence: TGCAGTGCTAGACAGGGAAGCACTGAAGCTTTCTTT.

This clonotype was detected only a few times. The chain joins TRBV5-1 to TRBJ2-7; D possibly uses TRBD1 or TRBD2 (5 bases each). Trimming stripped 7 bases from V and 0 bases from J, with 17 bases between. The germline V gene encodes CDR1 SGHRS and CDR2 YFSETQ. The CDR3 runs 15 residues. DNA of the CDR3: TGCGCCAGCGCCGAGGGGCTTTCCAGCTCCTACGAGCAGTACGTC. This encodes CASAEGLSSSYEQYV.

This chain links TRBV20-1 with TRBJ2-1; D is perhaps TRBD2 (6 bases). This CDR3 comprises 15 residues. V was pared by 3 bases and J by 9 bases, with 21 bases between. Germline CDR1 reads DFQATT; CDR2 reads SNEGSKA (reference sequence). The CDR3 sequence is CSASGGRSLLGEQFF. The CDR3 nucleotides read TGCAGTGCTAGCGGGGGACGGTCCCTGTTGGGTGAGCAGTTCTTC.

The chain carries TRBV24-1 and TRBJ1-1; 7 positions agree with TRBD1. The CDR3 runs 16 residues. The junction had 7 bases not matched to a gene; V was cut back by 4 bases and J by 0 bases. Germline CDR1 and CDR2: KGHDR and SFDVKD. CDR3 in DNA: TGTGCCACCAGTGACCACCTACAGGGGCTGAACACTGAAGCTTTCTTT. Its protein is CATSDHLQGLNTEAFF.

The rearrangement joins TRBV5-1 to TRBJ2-7; possibly TRBD2 for D (6 bases). This CDR3 comprises 13 residues. In germline, CDR1 is SGHRS, CDR2 YFSETQ. Deletions cut 2 bases from V and 6 bases from J, with 12 bases between. The CDR3 coding sequence is TGCGCCAGCAGCTTCTCACTAGCTAGCGAGCAGTACTTC. It is translated as CASSFSLASEQYF.

V is TRBV11-2 and J is TRBJ2-1; 8 bases align to TRBD2. Looked up from germline, CDR1 is SGHAT and CDR2 is FQNNGV. V gave up 2 bases and J gave up 3 bases; unmatched junction bases: 12. The CDR3 sequence is 18 residues long. CDR3: CASSLTILASGRYNEQFF. The CDR3 bases are TGTGCCAGCAGCTTAACTATCCTCGCTAGCGGGCGCTACAATGAGCAGTTCTTC.

V and J are TRBV25-1 and TRBJ2-7; 10 nucleotides line up with TRBD2. The V and J ends lost 0 bases and 3 bases, in that order; junction bases with no gene match: 5. The CDR3 sequence is 16 residues long. Germline CDR1 and CDR2: MGHDK and SYGVNS. The CDR3 protein is CASSEYSSGGYYEQYV. CDR3 sequence (DNA): TGTGCCAGCAGTGAATATAGTAGCGGGGGGTACTACGAGCAGTACGTC.

The V and J genes are TRBV5-1 and TRBJ1-3; D possibly corresponds to TRBD1 (5 bases). The CDR3 is 14 amino acids. Germline values: CDR1 SGHRS, CDR2 YFSETQ. V shed 0 bases and J shed 7 bases, with 11 bases lying between them. CDR3 nucleotide sequence: TGCGCCAGCAGCTTGGCTTTAGGGGACAACACCATATATTTT. Translation: CASSLALGDNTIYF.

The chain joins TRBV3-1 to TRBJ2-7; perhaps TRBD2 as D (5 bases). In germline, CDR1 is LGHDT, CDR2 YNNKEL (reference sequence). V lost 2 bases and J lost 9, with 11 bases in between. The CDR3 is 12 residues long. The CDR3, as DNA: TGTGCCAGCAGCCAAACCGGGGAAGGGCAGTACTTC. It translates to CASSQTGEGQYF.